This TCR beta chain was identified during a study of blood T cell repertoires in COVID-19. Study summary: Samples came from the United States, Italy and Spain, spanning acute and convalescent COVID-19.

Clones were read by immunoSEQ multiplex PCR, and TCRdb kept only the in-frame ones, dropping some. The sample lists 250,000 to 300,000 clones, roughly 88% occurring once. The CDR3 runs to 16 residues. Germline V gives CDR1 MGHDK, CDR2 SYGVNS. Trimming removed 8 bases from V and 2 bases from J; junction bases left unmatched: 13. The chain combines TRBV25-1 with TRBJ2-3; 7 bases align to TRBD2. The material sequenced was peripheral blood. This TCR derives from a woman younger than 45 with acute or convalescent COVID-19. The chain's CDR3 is CASGPPVAGATDTQYF. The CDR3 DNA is TGTGCCAGCGGGCCCCCAGTCGCGGGAGCCACAGATACGCAGTATTTT.